The table lists the clone carrying this TCR beta chain with a few counts. Antigen: not known. RNA extraction and reverse transcription yielded cDNA as sequencing template. Clones were read by immunoSEQ multiplex PCR, and TCRdb kept only the in-frame ones, dropping some. The sample gives about 160,000 clones, about two thirds of which show up once; about 0.94% is in the top ten. The CDR3 runs to 12 residues. Between the trimmed V and J ends, which lost 5 bases and 2 bases, there was a span of 10 bases. Germline V gives CDR1 GTSNPN, CDR2 SVGIG (reference sequence). The sample is drawn from a study of CD8+ T cells in alopecia areata. General study points: Resident alphabeta T cells of normal skin are also sequenced in scalp samples. Scalp and blood samples kept many expanded lesional clones throughout tofacitinib.

As for treatment: oral pan-JAK inhibitor, 5-10 mg twice daily. The chain combines TRBV30 with TRBJ2-7; TRBD1 is a possible D gene (6 bases). The sequence was obtained from a human donor with alopecia areata. Sequences were derived from CD4+ T cells sorted from blood, sampled at week 4, from a patient treated with tofacitinib. The CDR3 DNA reads TGTGCCTGGGGCAGGGGAACCTACGAGCAGTACTTC. This encodes CAWGRGTYEQYF. The variable domain in full, with the rest retrieved from reference TRBV30 and TRBJ2-7, is SQTIHQWPATLVQPVGSPLSLECTVEGTSNPNLYWYRQAAGRGLQLLFYSVGIGQISSEVPQNLSASRPQDRQFILSSKKLLLSDSGFYLCAWGRGTYEQYFGPGTRLTVT.